This T cell receptor (beta chain) is drawn from a study of T cell responses to AZD1222 COVID-19 vaccine (dated by TCRdb to about 2021). Study-wide context: A total of about 230 trial participants underwent TCR sequencing, of whom about 210 received two doses of AZD1222 and about 25 received two doses of the MenACWY control vaccine. Trial participants were enrolled by age into subgroups of 18-55, 56-69 and 70-plus years, and roughly 150, 30 and 60 TCR-sequenced participants, respectively, were included in these subgroups.

The meaning of the sample's time point label: about 28 days (+/-7) after the second vaccine dose. In light of the paper, this sample's treatment or condition label describes: meningococcal conjugate vaccine given as trial control. Vaccinee samples were obtained from the UK trials COV001 and COV002, which included a single-blind randomized controlled phase 2/3 trial of AZD1222 (ChAdOx1 nCoV-19) in healthy adults. Trial participant PBMC samples were collected at day 0 and day 28 after the second dose for TCRbeta chain sequencing. The paper as a whole reports these results and caveats: Most participants were white British and females outnumbered males, and the authors suggested that clonal diversity may have been underestimated. The whole spike protein was spanned by vaccine-associated CD4 TCRs, and dominant responses were seen in regions 160-218 and 743-854. Spike-specific TCR breadth and depth rose significantly after two AZD1222 doses compared with day 0 and with MenACWY recipients. Because no day 14 peak-response samples were available, the repertoires could be characterized only after the peak T cell response. The 56-69-year group was small, and its depth increase did not reach significance, likely because of low power. Only five to seven AZD1222 recipients were SARS-CoV-2 seropositive at baseline, limiting conclusions about previously exposed vaccinees. Reportedly, close to half of the unique spike-specific TCRs recognized epitopes lying outside the regions that are mutated in the B.1.351 and B.1.1.7 variants.

This clone appeared a few times. Its antigen remains unidentified. One base away there is no much larger clone; base qualities are not given. The CDR3 measures 19 amino acids from cysteine to phenylalanine. Only CDR3 DNA is held: 57 bases, read in frame from base 1. For CDR1 and CDR2, the germline V gene lists MGHRA and YSYEKL. Between the V and J ends, shortened by 3 bases and 7 bases respectively, the junction contains 28 bases. The CDR3 regions of human TCRbeta chains were subjected to immunosequencing. In the authors' own workflow: TCRs in the repertoires were compared against a reference library of SARS-CoV-2-specific TCRs that had been generated with the MIRA antigen-specificity platform. Breadth was defined as the fraction of unique TCRs that were SARS-CoV-2-associated. Depth was defined as the fraction of total T cells that were SARS-CoV-2-associated. Each spike-specific TCR was assigned to its reactive spike region and to a CD4 or CD8 class using the MIRA data. Log10-transformed breadth and depth values were compared by one-way ANOVA with Sidak's multiple comparisons tests. TCRdb holds this immuneACCESS table with in-frame rearrangements only. Some clones are missing; in checked studies, unresolved V genes explain under half, and the rest has no known cause. V, J and clone size are taken as reported in that table, and D and trimming were inferred from the DNA itself. Recorded for this sample are more than 95,000 clones; about 89% of them occurred a single time. The ten largest clones take up 3% to 3.5% of the sample.

Sample: peripheral blood, taken 28 days after the second dose of the MenACWY control vaccine. This clonotype originated in an adult who received the MenACWY meningococcal vaccine as a control. The chain uses TRBV4-1 and TRBJ1-3, and perhaps TRBD1 as D gene, on 5 matching bases. The CDR3 amino acid sequence is: CASSHQREPGQGAGNTIYF. The nucleotides read TGCGCCAGCAGCCACCAGAGGGAACCGGGCCAAGGGGCCGGGAACACCATATATTTT.